Shown below are 17 T cell receptor beta chains from a single sample sequenced in a study of blood T cell repertoires in COVID-19. Generated by immunoSEQ multiplex PCR, the TCRdb table keeps only in-frame clones and is missing some. The top ten clones hold about 5.1% of a sample with 200,000 to 250,000 clones, 65% to 90% of them seen once. The sample was peripheral blood. The receptors stem from a middle-aged man with COVID-19, enrolled during active disease.

The chain carries TRBV4-1 and TRBJ1-2, with a possible D match to TRBD1 (5 bases). CDR3 length: 16 residues. Germline V gives CDR1 MGHRA, CDR2 YSYEKL. The V end was cut by 0 bases, the J end by 2 bases, with 13 bases between. The CDR3 DNA is TGCGCCAGCAGCCAAGATTCCCGGGGGGGGAACTATGGCTACACCTTC. Protein sequence: CASSQDSRGGNYGYTF.

As DNA, the CDR3 is TGCGCCAGCAGCCAGACAGGGTTTGGCTACACCTTC. It encodes CASSQTGFGYTF. The V call is TRBV4-1, the J call TRBJ1-2, with TRBD1 matching over 7 bases. The CDR3 has 12 amino acids. Per the germline V gene, CDR1 is MGHRA and CDR2 is YSYEKL. With V trimmed by 3 bases and J by 7 bases, 2 bases remained unmatched.

The chain has TRBV10-1 and TRBJ2-7; TRBD1 matches 7 bases. This CDR3 contains 14 residues. Per the germline V gene, CDR1 is WNHNN and CDR2 is SYGVQD (reference sequence). The trim removed 0 bases at V and 4 bases at J, leaving 3 bases unmatched. In DNA, the CDR3 is TGCGCCAGCAGTGAGTCTGGCAGGGGGTACGAGCAGTACTTC. Translated: CASSESGRGYEQYF.

The chain links TRBV5-1 to TRBJ1-3; 7 nucleotides match TRBD1. Germline trimming cut 4 bases from V and 0 bases from J; bases unmatched to any gene: 4. The CDR3 length is 15 residues. CDR1 is SGHRS, CDR2 YFSETQ, per germline. DNA of the CDR3: TGCGCCAGCAGCCAAAGACAGGGCTCTGGAAACACCATATATTTT. Translation: CASSQRQGSGNTIYF.

This rearrangement joins TRBV15 to TRBJ1-5; no definite D call. The CDR3 contains 15 residues. Per the germline V gene, CDR1 is LNHNV and CDR2 is YYDKDF (reference sequence). With 1 base removed from V and 2 bases from J, the gap between germline ends came to 9 bases. Written as DNA, the CDR3 is TGTGCCACCAGCAGAGTGGCAAATGGCAATCAGCCCCAGCATTTT. Translation gives CATSRVANGNQPQHF.

V usage is TRBV24-1 and J usage is TRBJ2-3; 7 bases map to TRBD1. This CDR3 spans 14 amino acids. V shed 1 base and J 4 bases; nucleotides not matched to a gene: 1. The germline V gene encodes CDR1 KGHDR and CDR2 SFDVKD. Here the CDR3 DNA reads TGTGCCACCAGTGATTTCACAGGGGCAGATACGCAGTATTTT. This codes for CATSDFTGADTQYF.

This clone has just one count. The chain links TRBV6-2 or TRBV6-3 to TRBJ1-2; D unresolved. Trimming left V 4 bases short and J 4 bases short, with 16 bases between. CDR1 MNHEY and CDR2 SVGEGT come from the germline V gene. There are 15 residues in the CDR3. CDR3 coding DNA: TGTGCCAGCAGTTCCCGGACTGGGGTTAGCTATGGCTACACCTTC. Protein: CASSSRTGVSYGYTF.

The sample holds one count of this clone. The J gene is TRBJ2-7, the V gene TRBV27, with TRBD1 matching 8 bases. Germline CDR1 is MNHEY and CDR2 is SMNVEV (reference sequence). Trimming cost V 6 bases and J 2 bases; bases outside gene matches: 6. There are 14 residues in the CDR3. The CDR3 is CASRGDRIPYEQYF. DNA for the CDR3: TGTGCCAGCAGGGGGGACAGGATTCCCTACGAGCAGTACTTC.

The genes are TRBV12-3 or TRBV12-4 and TRBJ2-7; D remains ambiguous. V was cut by 4 bases and J by 1 base, with 8 bases left in between. The CDR3 loop spans 13 amino acids. DNA for the CDR3: TGTGCCAGCAGTTCCCAGATATCCTACGAGCAGTACTTC. Translation gives CASSSQISYEQYF.

The chain carries TRBV3-1 (or the pseudogene TRBV3-2) and TRBJ2-6; 7 bases map to TRBD1. Germline trimming cut 0 bases from V and 0 bases from J; bases unmatched to any gene: 17. The V gene's germline CDR1 is LGHDT and CDR2 YNNKEL (reference sequence). There are 22 residues in the CDR3. This CDR3 reads CASSQDKGALHYDRSGANVLTF. CDR3 bases: TGTGCCAGCAGCCAAGATAAGGGGGCTTTACATTACGACCGCTCTGGGGCCAACGTCCTGACTTTC.

The chain uses TRBV7-9 and TRBJ2-7; weak D call: TRBD1 (6 bases). CDR1 and CDR2 from the germline V gene are SEHNR and FQNEAQ (reference sequence). Trimming took 5 bases from V and 2 from J, leaving 19 bases between them. The CDR3 is made up of 16 amino acids. The CDR3 protein is CASSRPGAGDTYEQYF. Here the CDR3 DNA reads TGTGCCAGCAGCCGACCCGGGGCAGGGGACACCTACGAGCAGTACTTC.

The V gene is TRBV28, the J gene TRBJ1-6, with D possibly matching TRBD1 (5 bases). Per the germline V gene, CDR1 is MDHEN and CDR2 is SYDVKM. Trimming cost V 6 bases and J 9 bases, with 21 bases left between them. CDR3 length equals 16 residues. CDR3 sequence reads: CASRTSRQQLGSPLHF. CDR3 nucleotide sequence: TGTGCCAGCAGAACCTCCAGACAGCAACTGGGTTCACCCCTCCACTTT.

The CDR3 sequence is CASSQAFTGGYGYTF. The CDR3 nucleotides read TGCGCCAGCAGCCAGGCGTTCACAGGGGGGTATGGCTACACCTTC. This chain connects TRBV4-3 to TRBJ1-2, with 8 positions matching TRBD1. Trimming cost V 3 bases and J 5 bases; bases outside gene matches: 8. The CDR3 contains 15 residues. Germline CDR1 reads LGHNA; CDR2 reads YSLEER.

This clone was observed once. The chain employs TRBV5-1 and TRBJ1-2; the D gene is possibly TRBD1 (5 bases). Germline assignment: CDR1 SGHRS and CDR2 YFSETQ. V was clipped by 1 base and J by 5 bases, with 12 bases between them. The CDR3 consists of 14 residues. The CDR3 reads CASSLKSGGYGYTF. Written as DNA, the CDR3 is TGCGCCAGCAGCTTGAAATCGGGGGGATATGGCTACACCTTC.

This chain's CDR3 is CASSYSVKTRYGYTF. CDR3 nucleotides: TGTGCCAGCAGTTACTCGGTGAAGACACGATATGGCTACACCTTC. This rearrangement joins TRBV6-2 or TRBV6-3 to TRBJ1-2; no reliable D call. Germline V CDR1 and CDR2: MNHEY, SVGEGT. Trimming stripped 0 bases from V and 5 bases from J, with 13 bases between. The CDR3 contains 15 residues.

A few counts support this clone. This sequence joins TRBV27 and TRBJ2-7; D unresolved. Trimming left V 4 bases short and J 3 bases short, with 4 bases between. This CDR3 spans 11 amino acids. Germline CDR1 and CDR2: MNHEY and SMNVEV (reference sequence). The CDR3, as DNA: TGTGCCAGCAGTTACGGCTACGAGCAGTACTTC. This encodes CASSYGYEQYF.

The rearrangement joins TRBV27 to TRBJ2-1, with 9 bases lining up with TRBD1. Germline values: CDR1 MNHEY, CDR2 SMNVEV (reference sequence). The CDR3 extends over 16 amino acids. V dropped 2 bases and J dropped 2; count of bases not matched to a gene: 4. CDR3 DNA: TGTGCCAGCAGTTTAAAAGGGGACAGGGCCTACAATGAGCAGTTCTTC. This translates into CASSLKGDRAYNEQFF.